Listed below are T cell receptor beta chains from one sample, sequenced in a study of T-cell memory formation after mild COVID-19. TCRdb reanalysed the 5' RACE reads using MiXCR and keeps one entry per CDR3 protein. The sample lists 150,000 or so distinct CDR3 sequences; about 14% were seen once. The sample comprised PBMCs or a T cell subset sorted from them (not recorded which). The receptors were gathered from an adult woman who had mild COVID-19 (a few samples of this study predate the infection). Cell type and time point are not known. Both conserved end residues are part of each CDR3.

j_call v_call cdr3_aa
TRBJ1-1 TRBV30 CAWSSQGGTEAFF
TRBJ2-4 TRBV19 CATEITGKQYF
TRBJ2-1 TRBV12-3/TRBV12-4 CASSLAVWGVYNEQFF
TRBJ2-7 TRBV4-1 CASRDRGSYEQYF
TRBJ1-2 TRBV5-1 CASSSNGLANYGYTF
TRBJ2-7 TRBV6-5 CASKVEGYLYEQYF
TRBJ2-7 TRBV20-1 CSAREISSSYEQYF
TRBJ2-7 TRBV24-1 CATSDAGTSGRNYEQYF
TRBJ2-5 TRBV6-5 CASSYSLGLVQETQYF
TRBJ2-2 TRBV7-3 CASESTLQTGELFF
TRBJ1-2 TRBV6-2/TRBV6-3 CASSYVSYGYTF
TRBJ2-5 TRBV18 CASSPRKGSGQETQYF
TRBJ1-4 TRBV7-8 CASSLAPGTAPLTYEKLFF
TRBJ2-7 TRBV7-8 CASSSTNEQYF
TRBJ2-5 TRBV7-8 CASSNTLAETQYF
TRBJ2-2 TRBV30 CAWSVLGGSQDTGELFF
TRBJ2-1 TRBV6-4 CASSDRGDSYNEQFF
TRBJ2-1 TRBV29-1 CSVGTSGRVDEQFF
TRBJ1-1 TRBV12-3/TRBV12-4 CASSLTQTEAFF
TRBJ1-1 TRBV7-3 CASSLSSASEAFF
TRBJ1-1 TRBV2 CASRARAYTEAFF
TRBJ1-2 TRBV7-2 CASSSLGGWYGYTF
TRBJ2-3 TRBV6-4 CASSDPSWRSTDTQYF
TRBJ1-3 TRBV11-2 CASSWDGSSGNTIYF
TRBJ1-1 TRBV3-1 CASSPGTGGTEAFF
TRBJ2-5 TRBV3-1 CASSLRTPVGETQYF
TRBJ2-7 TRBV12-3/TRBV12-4 CATWGSFEEQYF
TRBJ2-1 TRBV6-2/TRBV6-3 CASSSLLGLGNEQFF
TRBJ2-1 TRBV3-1 CASSQVGSGVYEQFF
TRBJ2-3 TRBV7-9 CASSSRTSRTDTQYF
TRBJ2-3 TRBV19 CASSISGHSTDTQYF